One and the same sample provided the 23 T cell receptor beta chains below, sequenced in a study of beta chain features in type 1 diabetes. Study-wide findings and caveats: Within each of all four CD4+ subsets, Type 1 diabetes patients had TCRB CDR3s that were moderately but significantly shorter.

Sequencing targeted expressed TCRB transcripts, as all isolated RNA had been reverse transcribed. Produced via immunoSEQ multiplex PCR; TCRdb's table is partial and in-frame only. Here the sample spans some 200,000 clones, 16% being singletons. Antigens for these TCRs are unknown. Sample: naive CD4+ T cells from blood. These receptor sequences come from a man in his thirties or forties with type 1 diabetes.

This clone was observed a handful of times. V is TRBV5-4 and J is TRBJ1-1, with unresolved D. This CDR3 contains 15 residues. The V gene's germline CDR1 is SGHNT and CDR2 YYREEE (reference sequence). Trimming removed 0 bases at V and 1 base at J, with 10 bases between. In DNA form, the CDR3 reads TGTGCCAGCAGCTTGGTCTACGGGGAGAACACTGAAGCTTTCTTT. Amino acids: CASSLVYGENTEAFF.

In its sample, this clone was seen a few times. This chain uses TRBV25-1 with TRBJ2-7; 10 bases agree with TRBD1. Looked up from germline, CDR1 is MGHDK and CDR2 is SYGVNS. After removal of 4 bases from V and 6 bases from J, the junction contained 9 bases not matched to a gene. The CDR3 runs to 15 residues. The CDR3 bases are TGTGCCAGCAGTGCCACCGGGGACAGGGGCCTCGAGCAGTACTTC. Translation gives CASSATGDRGLEQYF.

In its sample, this clone was seen a few times. The V gene is TRBV9, the J gene TRBJ2-1; D is uncertain. CDR1 is SGDLS, CDR2 YYNGEE, per germline. The CDR3 loop spans 15 amino acids. Trimming stripped 3 bases from V and 6 bases from J, with 16 bases between. CDR3 bases: TGTGCCAGCAGCGCACGAACTAAAGGCCCCAATGAGCAGTTCTTC. Translating it yields CASSARTKGPNEQFF.

This clone was counted a few times. This sequence joins TRBV2 and TRBJ2-2; 8 bases map to TRBD1. This CDR3 has 16 amino acids. The ends lost 11 bases at V and 2 bases at J; junction bases unmatched: 13. Germline CDR1 and CDR2: SNHLY and FYNNEI. The CDR3 sequence is CASSTGVTSNTGELFF. DNA of the CDR3: TGTGCCTCGTCGACAGGGGTCACATCCAACACCGGGGAGCTGTTTTTT.

The CDR3 region is CASSRRQGQDYGYTF. The CDR3 coding sequence is TGCGCCAGCAGCCGCCGACAGGGTCAGGACTATGGCTACACCTTC. The chain employs TRBV4-1 and TRBJ1-2; 7 nucleotides align to TRBD1. CDR3 size: 15 residues. The germline V gene has CDR1 MGHRA and CDR2 YSYEKL. V was clipped by 4 bases and J by 3 bases; unmatched bases: 8.

The chain joins TRBV10-1 to TRBJ2-4; possibly TRBD2 for D (6 bases). Trimming took off 0 bases at V and 6 bases at J, with 12 bases between the two ends. The germline V gene has CDR1 WNHNN and CDR2 SYGVQD (reference sequence). The CDR3 covers 15 residues. The CDR3 reads CASSESMREVNIQYF. The CDR3 coding sequence is TGCGCCAGCAGTGAGTCAATGAGGGAGGTAAACATTCAGTACTTC.

This clone was seen a few times. The chain links TRBV30 to TRBJ2-2, with TRBD1 identical over 9 bases. V trimming: 5 bases; J trimming: 2 bases; junction bases outside the gene matches: 6. The CDR3 contains 15 residues. Looked up from germline, CDR1 is GTSNPN and CDR2 is SVGIG (reference sequence). The CDR3 coding sequence is TGTGCCTGGGAAACGGACAGGGGAAACACCGGGGAGCTGTTTTTT. Translating it yields CAWETDRGNTGELFF.

V gene TRBV6-5 combines with J gene TRBJ2-3; D assignment may be TRBD1 or TRBD2 (5 bases each). V lost 0 bases, J lost 2 bases, and 9 bases lay in between. This CDR3 contains 15 residues. Per the germline V gene, CDR1 is MNHEY and CDR2 is SVGAGI. CDR3 amino acids: CASSYSSGTTDTQYF. The CDR3 DNA sequence: TGTGCCAGCAGTTACTCGTCCGGGACCACAGATACGCAGTATTTT.

V is TRBV27 and J is TRBJ2-3; no clear D gene. The CDR3 consists of 11 residues. V dropped 6 bases and J dropped 1 base, with 2 bases sitting between them. CDR1 is MNHEY and CDR2 is SMNVEV in the germline V gene (reference sequence). CDR3 DNA: TGTGCCAGCAGGCGCACAGATACGCAGTATTTT. It is translated as CASRRTDTQYF.

The V gene is TRBV27, the J gene TRBJ2-3; 11 bases line up with TRBD2. CDR3 length: 16 residues. Germline V CDR1 and CDR2: MNHEY, SMNVEV (reference sequence). Trimming removed 5 bases from V and 4 bases from J; junction bases left unmatched: 8. The CDR3 is CASSRRLAGRADTQYF. CDR3 sequence (DNA): TGTGCCAGCAGTCGCCGACTAGCGGGAAGGGCAGATACGCAGTATTTT.

This chain links TRBV29-1 with TRBJ2-7, with TRBD2 matching 9 bases. CDR3 length: 15 amino acids. CDR1 is SQVTM and CDR2 is ANQGSEA in the germline V gene. V shed 5 bases and J 7 bases; nucleotides not matched to a gene: 15. CDR3: CSVSKRLAESKEQYF. The CDR3 coding sequence is TGCAGCGTTTCCAAGAGACTAGCGGAATCTAAAGAGCAGTACTTC.

This clone has a handful of counts. This chain uses TRBV4-1 with TRBJ2-7; D is unclear. Looked up from germline, CDR1 is MGHRA and CDR2 is YSYEKL. V lost 5 bases to trimming and J lost 5 bases, with 13 bases between them. This CDR3 has 13 residues. As DNA, the CDR3 is TGCGCCAGCAGCAAGGGCCCCGAGCACGAGCAGTACTTC. The encoded protein is CASSKGPEHEQYF.

This clone was detected a few times. Relative to the germline gene, one junction end is altered; a read error may explain this. The chain couples TRBV29-1 to TRBJ2-2, with 8 bases aligning to TRBD1. The CDR3 sequence is 14 residues long. Germline CDR1 reads SQVTM; CDR2 reads ANQGSEA. Here the CDR3 DNA reads TGCAGCGCTGAACAGGGGGAGAACACCGGGGAGCTGTTTTTT. Translation: CSAEQGENTGELFF.

Comments on this clone: This sample includes further DNA sequences coding for the same CDR3. The chain employs TRBV20-1 and TRBJ1-4; no clear D. CDR1 DFQATT and CDR2 SNEGSKA come from the germline V gene (reference sequence). The CDR3 is 11 residues long. Trimming stripped 3 bases from V and 8 bases from J, with 7 bases between. In DNA, the CDR3 is TGCAGTGCTAGGGAAGGGGAAAAACTGTTTTTT. It codes for CSAREGEKLFF.

This chain uses TRBV29-1 with TRBJ2-5; no firm D call. Trimming removed 7 bases at V and 1 base at J, with 13 bases between. The V gene's germline CDR1 is SQVTM and CDR2 ANQGSEA. There are 13 residues in the CDR3. CDR3 DNA sequence: TGCAGCGCTCCTGGGGTGGTCCAAGAGACCCAGTACTTC. The encoded protein is CSAPGVVQETQYF.

The sample holds a few counts of this clone. The gene calls are TRBV27 and TRBJ1-2, with D tentatively TRBD1 (5 bases). The V gene's germline CDR1 is MNHEY and CDR2 SMNVEV (reference sequence). This CDR3 has 15 amino acids. Deletions cut 8 bases from V and 4 bases from J, with 20 bases between. The CDR3 protein is CASEHRQLTFYGYTF. CDR3 DNA: TGTGCCAGCGAACATAGACAGCTAACGTTCTATGGCTACACCTTC.

The chain links TRBV27 to TRBJ2-5; 10 nucleotides line up with TRBD1. Per germline, CDR1 MNHEY and CDR2 SMNVEV (reference sequence). The CDR3 runs 15 residues. After removal of 4 bases from V and 4 bases from J, the junction contained 6 bases not matched to a gene. CDR3 loop: CASSSGDRGRETQYF. CDR3 nucleotides: TGTGCCAGCAGTTCCGGGGACAGGGGCAGAGAGACCCAGTACTTC.

The gene calls are TRBV4-3 and TRBJ2-6; no clear D. The V end was cut by 0 bases, the J end by 4 bases, with 10 bases between. Per germline, CDR1 LGHNA and CDR2 YSLEER. This CDR3 spans 16 amino acids. CDR3 in amino acids: CASSQEIAAGANVLTF. CDR3 nucleotide sequence: TGCGCCAGCAGCCAAGAGATCGCAGCGGGGGCCAACGTCCTGACTTTC.

The rearrangement joins TRBV28 to TRBJ2-7, with TRBD1 matching over 7 bases. Germline V gives CDR1 MDHEN, CDR2 SYDVKM. After removal of 5 bases from V and 5 bases from J, the junction contained 3 bases not matched to a gene. The CDR3 is 12 amino acids. CDR3 residues: CASSKQGNEQYF. The CDR3 DNA sequence: TGTGCCAGCAGTAAACAGGGGAACGAGCAGTACTTC.

The chain is built from TRBV4-1 and TRBJ2-3, with TRBD2 matching over 7 bases. This CDR3 spans 15 amino acids. Germline V gene sequence: CDR1 MGHRA, CDR2 YSYEKL. With 1 base clipped from V and 4 bases from J, the junction kept 5 bases outside the gene matches. The CDR3: CASSQVSGNADTQYF. Written as DNA, the CDR3 is TGCGCCAGCAGCCAAGTAAGCGGGAATGCAGATACGCAGTATTTT.

This clone was detected once. The chain couples TRBV30 to TRBJ1-1, with no clear D. The CDR3 consists of 13 residues. Trimming removed 7 bases from V and 1 base from J, with 13 bases in between. Germline lookup yields CDR1 GTSNPN and CDR2 SVGIG (reference sequence). In nucleotides, the CDR3 is TGTGCCTTGCGGACGGAGCCGAACACTGAAGCTTTCTTT. Protein product: CALRTEPNTEAFF.

About this clone: One end of the junction fails to match germline, which may point to a read error. The rearrangement uses TRBV27 and TRBJ2-7; 8 positions agree with TRBD2. The CDR3 runs to 10 residues. In germline, CDR1 is MNHEY, CDR2 SMNVEV (reference sequence). The CDR3 DNA follows: TGTGCCAGCAGTTCTGGACTAGCCACTTTC. Its protein product is CASSSGLATF.

This chain uses TRBV29-1 with TRBJ2-7, with 7 bases aligning to TRBD1. The CDR3 length is 13 residues. The germline CDR1 and CDR2 sequences are SQVTM and ANQGSEA. J was trimmed by 0 bases and V by 6 bases; bases with no gene match: 5. The chain's CDR3 is CSVRQGYSYEQYF. CDR3 DNA: TGCAGCGTGAGACAGGGTTACTCCTACGAGCAGTACTTC.